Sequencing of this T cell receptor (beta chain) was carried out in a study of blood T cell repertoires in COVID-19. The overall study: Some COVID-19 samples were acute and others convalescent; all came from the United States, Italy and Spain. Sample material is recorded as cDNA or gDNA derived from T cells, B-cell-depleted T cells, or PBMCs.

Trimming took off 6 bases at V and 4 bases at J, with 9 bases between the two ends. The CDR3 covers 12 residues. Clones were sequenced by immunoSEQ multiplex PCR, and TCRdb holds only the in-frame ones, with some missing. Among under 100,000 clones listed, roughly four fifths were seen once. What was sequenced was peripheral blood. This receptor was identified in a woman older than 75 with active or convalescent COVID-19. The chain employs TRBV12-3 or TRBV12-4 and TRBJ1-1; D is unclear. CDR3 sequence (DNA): TGTGCCAGCAGGGCAGGAGGCACTGAAGCTTTCTTT. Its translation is CASRAGGTEAFF.